Each of the 17 T cell receptor beta chains below was sequenced from the same sample in a study of cytomegalovirus exposure and HLA in healthy donors (dated 2017 in TCRdb). Libraries were built with the immunoSEQ multiplex PCR assay. For the multiplex PCR, a mixture combining 60 forward primers for TCR Vbeta segments and 13 reverse primers for TCR Jbeta segments was used. TCRdb mirrors the immuneACCESS table, restricted to in-frame sequences. Some clones are absent from its copies; in checked studies, under half trace to an unresolved V gene, and the reason for the others is unknown. The sample table holds 150,000 to 200,000 clones, of which approximately 80% were seen once. Jointly, the top ten make up 2% to 3% of the sample. Sequencing input: PBMCs. The receptors stem from a woman in her thirties or forties in good health and CMV-seropositive.

This rearrangement joins TRBV6-5 to TRBJ1-2, with 8 bases fitting TRBD1. The germline gives CDR1 MNHEY, CDR2 SVGAGI. CDR3 length equals 14 residues. V was pared by 4 bases and J by 3 bases, with 4 bases of the junction left unmatched. CDR3 protein: CASSLYRGDYGYTF. The CDR3 DNA reads TGTGCCAGCAGTTTATACAGGGGGGACTATGGCTACACCTTC.

This chain joins TRBV9 and TRBJ2-2, with TRBD1 matching over 7 bases. Trimming cost V 4 bases and J 3 bases; bases outside gene matches: 6. The germline V gene has CDR1 SGDLS and CDR2 YYNGEE. The CDR3 length is 15 residues. The CDR3, as DNA: TGTGCCAGCAGCCCCCGGACAGGAGACACCGGGGAGCTGTTTTTT. It encodes CASSPRTGDTGELFF.

The chain combines TRBV19 with TRBJ1-2, with TRBD1 matching over 9 bases. CDR3 size: 15 residues. The ends lost 3 bases at V and 3 bases at J; junction bases unmatched: 5. The germline CDR1 and CDR2 sequences are LNHDA and SQIVND (reference sequence). CDR3 protein: CASSIDRGSDYGYTF. CDR3 DNA: TGTGCCAGTAGTATCGACAGGGGGTCGGACTATGGCTACACCTTC.

The genes are TRBV7-9 and TRBJ2-5; 10 bases are a match to TRBD2. CDR3 length: 15 amino acids. Trimming removed 5 bases from V and 2 bases from J; junction bases left unmatched: 5. The germline V gene has CDR1 SEHNR and CDR2 FQNEAQ (reference sequence). CDR3 nucleotide sequence: TGTGCCAGCAGCCGGGGACTAGCGAGTCAAGAGACCCAGTACTTC. Amino acid sequence: CASSRGLASQETQYF.

CDR3 sequence reads: CAWSSTTFGELFF. The CDR3 DNA reads TGTGCCTGGAGTTCCACGACTTTCGGGGAGCTGTTTTTT. This chain joins TRBV30 and TRBJ2-2; D gene ambiguous. Trimming took off 2 bases at V and 7 bases at J, with 11 bases between the two ends. CDR1 is GTSNPN, CDR2 SVGIG, per germline (reference sequence). This CDR3 spans 13 amino acids.

The sample holds a few counts of this clone. The rearrangement links TRBV7-9 to TRBJ2-1; D not certain. Germline values: CDR1 SEHNR, CDR2 FQNEAQ (reference sequence). CDR3 length: 11 residues. The ends were cut back, 5 bases at V and 4 bases at J, with 3 bases in the middle. CDR3 residues: CASSAYNEQFF. The CDR3 DNA reads TGTGCCAGCAGCGCGTACAATGAGCAGTTCTTC.

This clone was picked up a small number of times. This chain connects TRBV7-9 to TRBJ2-3; 9 bases are a match to TRBD2. The germline gives CDR1 SEHNR, CDR2 FQNEAQ (reference sequence). The CDR3 loop spans 16 amino acids. V gave up 2 bases and J gave up 2 bases; unmatched junction bases: 5. The CDR3 sequence is CASSLLAGGITDTQYF. CDR3 sequence (DNA): TGTGCCAGCAGCTTATTGGCGGGAGGGATCACAGATACGCAGTATTTT.

The genes are TRBV7-9 and TRBJ1-1; D is possibly TRBD1 (5 bases). Trimming removed 6 bases at V and 6 bases at J, with 14 bases between. The length of the CDR3 is 13 residues. Germline CDR1 is SEHNR and CDR2 is FQNEAQ (reference sequence). Here the CDR3 DNA reads TGTGCCAGCAGGCACGGGGGGGTAGCTGAAGCTTTCTTT. Translated: CASRHGGVAEAFF.

The chain employs TRBV28 and TRBJ2-5; 12 bases line up with TRBD2. Germline values: CDR1 MDHEN, CDR2 SYDVKM. CDR3 length: 16 residues. V trimming: 4 bases; J trimming: 1 base; junction bases outside the gene matches: 4. For the CDR3, the DNA is TGTGCCAGCAGTTCGGGACTAGCGGGTATCCAAGAGACCCAGTACTTC. It translates to CASSSGLAGIQETQYF.

The rearrangement links TRBV9 to TRBJ2-2; 14 bases are shared with TRBD2. The germline V gene has CDR1 SGDLS and CDR2 YYNGEE. The V segment lost 4 bases and the J segment 8 bases; nucleotides outside the gene matches: 13. This CDR3 comprises 18 residues. The CDR3 here is CASSLGLAGGTAGGELFF. The CDR3 DNA reads TGTGCCAGCAGCCTCGGACTAGCGGGGGGCACCGCGGGGGGGGAGCTGTTTTTT.

The chain recombines TRBV9 with TRBJ2-1; a possible D gene is TRBD2 (5 bases). The CDR3 loop spans 17 amino acids. Germline V lookup: CDR1 SGDLS, CDR2 YYNGEE. Between the trimmed V and J ends, which lost 0 bases and 6 bases, there was a span of 19 bases. The CDR3 loop is CASSVGASPRRVNEQFF. CDR3 coding DNA: TGTGCCAGCAGCGTAGGAGCTAGCCCTCGGAGAGTCAATGAGCAGTTCTTC.

The J gene is TRBJ1-1, the V gene TRBV19, with 12 bases matching TRBD1. This CDR3 region has 15 residues. CDR1 LNHDA and CDR2 SQIVND come from the germline V gene (reference sequence). The V and J ends lost 6 bases and 5 bases, in that order; junction bases with no gene match: 7. The CDR3 DNA is TGTGCCAGTAGAGAGGGGACAGGGGGCAGGACTGAAGCTTTCTTT. It is translated as CASREGTGGRTEAFF.

This clone has more than one count but fewer than ten. This chain connects TRBV6-1 to TRBJ2-7; 12 bases agree with TRBD1. Germline loops: CDR1 MNHNS, CDR2 SASEGT. This CDR3 spans 14 amino acids. V gave up 7 bases and J gave up 6 bases; unmatched junction bases: 7. The CDR3 sequence is CASTWDRGQGEQYF. CDR3 bases: TGTGCCAGCACTTGGGACAGGGGGCAAGGCGAGCAGTACTTC.

The chain couples TRBV5-4 to TRBJ2-5; 8 bases are a match to TRBD1. Germline V gene lookup returns CDR1 SGHNT and CDR2 YYREEE (reference sequence). V shed 2 bases, J shed 11 bases, and the junction held 20 bases outside the gene matches. This CDR3 region has 17 residues. CDR3 sequence reads: CASSLPNRGSTFGEQYF. Here the CDR3 DNA reads TGTGCCAGCAGCTTACCAAACAGGGGGAGTACGTTTGGGGAGCAGTACTTC.

This clone appeared a single time. J is TRBJ2-7 and V is TRBV30; 8 bases agree with TRBD2. The CDR3 consists of 16 residues. V shed 2 bases, J shed 5 bases, and the junction held 14 bases outside the gene matches. CDR1 is GTSNPN and CDR2 is SVGIG in the germline V gene (reference sequence). The CDR3 nucleotides read TGTGCCTGGAGTATATTCGACCAGCGGGAGCCCGACGAGCAGTACTTC. Encoded protein: CAWSIFDQREPDEQYF.

This chain uses TRBV6-1 with TRBJ1-2; D unclear. Germline-derived CDR1 and CDR2 are MNHNS and SASEGT. The V and J ends lost 0 bases and 4 bases respectively, with 6 bases between them. This CDR3 contains 13 residues. Here the CDR3 reads CASSEAASYGYTF. CDR3 sequence (DNA): TGTGCCAGCAGTGAAGCGGCCAGCTATGGCTACACCTTC.

The rearrangement links TRBV19 to TRBJ1-1; the match to TRBD1 covers 7 bases. The germline V gene encodes CDR1 LNHDA and CDR2 SQIVND (reference sequence). The CDR3 covers 14 residues. V dropped 8 bases and J dropped 0; count of bases not matched to a gene: 6. CDR3 loop: CASREGALNTEAFF. The CDR3, as DNA: TGTGCCAGTCGGGAGGGGGCTTTGAACACTGAAGCTTTCTTT.